This T cell receptor beta chain was identified during a study of blood T cell repertoires in COVID-19. Across the study: The samples span acute and convalescent COVID-19 from the United States, Italy and Spain. Sources were T cells, B-cell-depleted T cells, or PBMCs; the material itself was cDNA or gDNA.

Per the study methods: Using reference gene primer amplification, nucleated cell counts were estimated. The repertoire was sequenced with immunoSEQ multiplex PCR; TCRdb's copy has only in-frame clones and lacks some. D and trimming were read from the DNA, whereas the V and J calls and clone size are those reported in that table. This sample has 55,000 to 75,000 clones, with over 70% found just once. The V end was cut by 0 bases, the J end by 6 bases, with 10 bases between. The germline V gene encodes CDR1 SGHDT and CDR2 YYEEEE. This CDR3 region has 14 residues. The chain links TRBV5-6 to TRBJ1-5; D uncertain. The TCR originated in a human donor in a cohort sampled during active COVID-19. The sequenced sample consisted of peripheral blood. Here the CDR3 DNA reads TGTGCCAGCAGCTTGGGAGCCGGTATTCAGCCCCAGCATTTT. This codes for CASSLGAGIQPQHF.